The sequence of this T cell receptor (beta chain) was determined in a study of beta chain features in type 1 diabetes. Study findings and constraints: The naive, central memory and Treg TCRB repertoires of patients appeared to be more similar to one another than those of healthy donors.

The ends were cut back, 0 bases at V and 10 bases at J, with 13 bases in the middle. The CDR3 runs 12 residues. Germline CDR1 and CDR2: GTSNPN and SVGIG (reference sequence). This clone showed up just a few times. Its antigen remains unknown. TCRB transcripts that were expressed got sequenced, as all of the isolated RNA had been reverse transcribed. Each stem cell-like memory T cell sample yielded some 1 million reads on average. Profiling relied on immunoSEQ multiplex PCR, and the TCRdb table lists in-frame clones only, not all of them. The table lists tens of thousands of clones, roughly 34% of them singletons.

The chain has TRBV30 and TRBJ2-7, with unresolved D. This receptor was taken from a woman younger than 30 in good health. Sequenced input: stem cell memory CD4+ T cells from blood. CDR3 nucleotides: TGTGCCTGGAGTGTACGCAGGATGAAACAGTACTTC. Its protein is CAWSVRRMKQYF.